The T cell receptor beta chain under discussion was sequenced for a study of blood T cell repertoires in COVID-19. In the study's own analysis: Nucleated cell number was recorded as an estimate derived from reference gene primer amplification. Assay used: immunoSEQ multiplex PCR; TCRdb lists only in-frame clones, some missing. The V and J calls and clone size come from that table; D and trimming were worked out from the DNA. The sample carries about 100,000 clones, about four fifths recorded once. After removal of 6 bases from V and 2 bases from J, the junction contained 13 bases not matched to a gene. Germline CDR1 is SGHAT and CDR2 is FQDESV (reference sequence). The CDR3 totals 16 residues.

The receptor was derived from a man between 70 and 80 years old with acute or convalescent COVID-19. What was sequenced was peripheral blood. The chain recombines TRBV11-1 with TRBJ2-7, with 7 nucleotides matching TRBD1. This chain's CDR3 is CASRGQSPQGAYEQYF. The CDR3 DNA is TGTGCCAGCAGGGGACAGTCCCCCCAGGGAGCCTACGAGCAGTACTTC. The full variable domain, completed using reference TRBV11-1 and TRBJ2-7, is EAEVAQSPRYKITEKSQAVAFWCDPISGHATLYWYRQILGQGPELLVQFQDESVVDDSQLPKDRFSAERLKGVDSTLKIQPAELGDSAMYLCASRGQSPQGAYEQYFGPGTRLTVT.